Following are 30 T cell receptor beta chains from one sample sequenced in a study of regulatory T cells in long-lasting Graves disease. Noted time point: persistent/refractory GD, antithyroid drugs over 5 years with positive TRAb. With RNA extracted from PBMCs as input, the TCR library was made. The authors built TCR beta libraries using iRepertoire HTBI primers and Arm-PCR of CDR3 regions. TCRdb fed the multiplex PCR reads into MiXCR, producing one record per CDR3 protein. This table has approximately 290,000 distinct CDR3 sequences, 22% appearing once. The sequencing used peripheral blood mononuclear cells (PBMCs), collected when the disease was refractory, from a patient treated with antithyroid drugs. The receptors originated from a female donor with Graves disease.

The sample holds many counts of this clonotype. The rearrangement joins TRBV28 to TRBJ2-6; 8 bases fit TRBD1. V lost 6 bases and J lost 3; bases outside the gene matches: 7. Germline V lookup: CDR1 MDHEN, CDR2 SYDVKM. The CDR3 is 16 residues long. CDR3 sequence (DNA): TGTGCCAGCAGGCGACAGGGGTCTAATGGGGCCAACGTCCTGACTTTC. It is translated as CASRRQGSNGANVLTF.

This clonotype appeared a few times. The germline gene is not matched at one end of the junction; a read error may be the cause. The CDR3 coding sequence is TGTGCCACGATACCGGAGGCCTACGTCTCCTACAAGCAGTACTTC. It translates to CATIPEAYVSYKQYF. The chain links TRBV10-3 to TRBJ2-7; D perhaps matches TRBD2 (5 bases). Germline values: CDR1 ENHRY, CDR2 SYGVKD. This CDR3 is 15 amino acids long.

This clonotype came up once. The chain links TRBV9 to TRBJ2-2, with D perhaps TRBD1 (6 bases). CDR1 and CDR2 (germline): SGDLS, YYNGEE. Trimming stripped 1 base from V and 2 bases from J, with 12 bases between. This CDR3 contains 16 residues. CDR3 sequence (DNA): TGTGCCAGCAGCGTATCCGGACAGATTAACACCGGGGAGCTGTTTTTT. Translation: CASSVSGQINTGELFF.

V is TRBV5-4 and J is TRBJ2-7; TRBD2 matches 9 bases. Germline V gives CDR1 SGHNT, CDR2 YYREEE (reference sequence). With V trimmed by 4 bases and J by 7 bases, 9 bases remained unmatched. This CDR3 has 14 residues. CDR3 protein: CASSVASGISEQYF. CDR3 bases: TGTGCCAGCAGCGTGGCTAGCGGGATATCTGAGCAGTACTTC.

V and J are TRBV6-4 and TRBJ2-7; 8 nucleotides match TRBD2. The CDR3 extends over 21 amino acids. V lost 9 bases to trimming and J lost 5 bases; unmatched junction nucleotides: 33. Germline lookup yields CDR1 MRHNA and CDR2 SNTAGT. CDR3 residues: CARSCSGVALAAPKAPHEQYF. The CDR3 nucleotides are TGTGCCAGATCCTGTTCAGGGGTTGCACTAGCGGCCCCTAAGGCACCCCACGAGCAGTACTTC.

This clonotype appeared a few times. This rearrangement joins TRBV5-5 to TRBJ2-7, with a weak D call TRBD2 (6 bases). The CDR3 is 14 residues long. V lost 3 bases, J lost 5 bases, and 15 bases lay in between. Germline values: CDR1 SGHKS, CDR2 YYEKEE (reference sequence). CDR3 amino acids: CASSSFSAGHEQYF. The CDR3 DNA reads TGTGCCAGCAGCTCCTTCTCTGCGGGGCACGAGCAGTACTTC.

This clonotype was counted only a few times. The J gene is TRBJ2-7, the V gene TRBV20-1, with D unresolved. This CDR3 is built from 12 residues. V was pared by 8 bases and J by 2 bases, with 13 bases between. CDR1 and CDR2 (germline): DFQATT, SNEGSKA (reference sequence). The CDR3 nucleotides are TGCAGTACCCGCGCAGGCCCCTACGAGCAGTACTTC. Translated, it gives CSTRAGPYEQYF.

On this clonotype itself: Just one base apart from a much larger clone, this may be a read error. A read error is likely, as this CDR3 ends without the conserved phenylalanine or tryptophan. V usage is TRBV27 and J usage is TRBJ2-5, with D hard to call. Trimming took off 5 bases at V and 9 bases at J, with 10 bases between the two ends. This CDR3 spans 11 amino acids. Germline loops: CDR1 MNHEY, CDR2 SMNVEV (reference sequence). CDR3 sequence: CASSALGSQYL. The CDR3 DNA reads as TGTGCCAGCAGTGCCCTCGGGTCCCAGTACCTC.

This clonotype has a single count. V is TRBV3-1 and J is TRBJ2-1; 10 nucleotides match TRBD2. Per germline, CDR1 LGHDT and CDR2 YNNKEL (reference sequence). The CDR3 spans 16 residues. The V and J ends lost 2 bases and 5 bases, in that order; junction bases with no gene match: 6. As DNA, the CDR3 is TGTGCCAGCAGCCAAAGTGGCCTAGCGGGGGACAATGAGCAGTTCTTC. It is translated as CASSQSGLAGDNEQFF.

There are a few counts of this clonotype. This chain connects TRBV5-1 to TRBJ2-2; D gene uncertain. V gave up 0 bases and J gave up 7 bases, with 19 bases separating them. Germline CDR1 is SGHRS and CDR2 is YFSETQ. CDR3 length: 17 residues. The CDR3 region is CASSLAGPASVNGELFF. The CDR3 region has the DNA TGCGCCAGCAGCTTGGCCGGGCCCGCATCGGTGAACGGGGAGCTGTTTTTT.

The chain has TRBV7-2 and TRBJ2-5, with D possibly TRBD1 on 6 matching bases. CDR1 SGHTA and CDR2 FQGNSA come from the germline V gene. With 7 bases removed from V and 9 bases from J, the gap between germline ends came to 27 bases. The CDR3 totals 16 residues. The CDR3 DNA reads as TGTGCCAGCACCGAAAATAGGCAGGGGCCCCAAAGGGCCCAGTACTTC. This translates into CASTENRQGPQRAQYF. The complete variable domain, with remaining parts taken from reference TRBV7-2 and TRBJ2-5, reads GAGVSQSPSNKVTEKGKDVELRCDPISGHTALYWYRQSLGQGLEFLIYFQGNSAPDKSGLPSDRFSAERTGGSVSTLTIQRTQQEDSAVYLCASTENRQGPQRAQYFGPGTRLLVL.

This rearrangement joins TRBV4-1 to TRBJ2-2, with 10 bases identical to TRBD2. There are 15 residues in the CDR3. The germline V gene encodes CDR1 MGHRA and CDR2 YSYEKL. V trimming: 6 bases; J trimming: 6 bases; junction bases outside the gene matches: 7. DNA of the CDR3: TGCGCCAGCAGGGAACTAGCGGGGTTCCCCGGGGAGCTGTTTTTT. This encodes CASRELAGFPGELFF.

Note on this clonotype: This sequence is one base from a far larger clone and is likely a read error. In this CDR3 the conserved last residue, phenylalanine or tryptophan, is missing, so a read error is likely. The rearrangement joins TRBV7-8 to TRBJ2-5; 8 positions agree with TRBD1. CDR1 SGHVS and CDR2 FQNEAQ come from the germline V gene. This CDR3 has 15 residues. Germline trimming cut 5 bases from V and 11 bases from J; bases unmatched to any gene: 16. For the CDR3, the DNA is TGTGCCAGCAGCGGCACCGGGACAGGTGATGAAGAGCAGTACTCC. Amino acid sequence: CASSGTGTGDEEQYS.

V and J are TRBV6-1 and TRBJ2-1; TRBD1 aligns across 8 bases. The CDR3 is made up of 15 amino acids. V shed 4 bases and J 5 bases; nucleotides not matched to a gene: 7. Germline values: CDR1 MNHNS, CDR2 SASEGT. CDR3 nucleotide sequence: TGTGCCAGCAGTGGACAGGGGCGGTACCACAATGAGCAGTTCTTC. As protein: CASSGQGRYHNEQFF.

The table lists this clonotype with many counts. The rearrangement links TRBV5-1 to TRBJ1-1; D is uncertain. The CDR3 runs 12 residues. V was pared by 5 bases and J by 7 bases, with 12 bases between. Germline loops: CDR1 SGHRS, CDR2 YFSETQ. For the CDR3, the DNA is TGCGCCAGCAGAGAAGGAGTACATGAAGCTTTCTTT. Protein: CASREGVHEAFF. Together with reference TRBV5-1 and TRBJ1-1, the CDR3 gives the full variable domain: KAGVTQTPRYLIKTRGQQVTLSCSPISGHRSVSWYQQTPGQGLQFLFEYFSETQRNKGNFPGRFSGRQFSNSRSEMNVSTLELGDSALYLCASREGVHEAFFGQGTRLTVV.

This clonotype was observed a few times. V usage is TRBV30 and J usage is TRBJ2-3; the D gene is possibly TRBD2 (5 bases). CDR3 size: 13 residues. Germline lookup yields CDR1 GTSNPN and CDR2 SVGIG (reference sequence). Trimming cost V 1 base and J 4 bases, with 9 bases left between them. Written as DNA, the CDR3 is TGTGCCTGGAGTGACGGGAACTCAGATACGCAGTATTTT. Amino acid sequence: CAWSDGNSDTQYF.

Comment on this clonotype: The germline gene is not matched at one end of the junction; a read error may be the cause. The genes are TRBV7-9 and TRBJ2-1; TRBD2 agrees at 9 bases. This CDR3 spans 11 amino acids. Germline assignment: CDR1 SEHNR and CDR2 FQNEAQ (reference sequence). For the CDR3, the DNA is TGTGCCAGCAGGAAGCGGGAGGACCTTATCTTC. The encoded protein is CASRKREDLIF.

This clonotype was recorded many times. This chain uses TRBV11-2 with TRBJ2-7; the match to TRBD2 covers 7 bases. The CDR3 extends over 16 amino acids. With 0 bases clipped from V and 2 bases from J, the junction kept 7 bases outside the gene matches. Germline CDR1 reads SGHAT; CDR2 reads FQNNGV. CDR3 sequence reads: CASSLDSLAPTYEQYF. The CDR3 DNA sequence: TGTGCCAGCAGCTTAGATTCACTAGCGCCCACCTACGAGCAGTACTTC.

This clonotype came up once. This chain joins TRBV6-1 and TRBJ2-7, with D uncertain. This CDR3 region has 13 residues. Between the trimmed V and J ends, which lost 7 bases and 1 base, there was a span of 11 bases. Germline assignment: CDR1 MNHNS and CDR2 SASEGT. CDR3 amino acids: CASKALASYEQYF. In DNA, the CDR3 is TGTGCCAGCAAGGCCCTCGCGTCCTACGAGCAGTACTTC.

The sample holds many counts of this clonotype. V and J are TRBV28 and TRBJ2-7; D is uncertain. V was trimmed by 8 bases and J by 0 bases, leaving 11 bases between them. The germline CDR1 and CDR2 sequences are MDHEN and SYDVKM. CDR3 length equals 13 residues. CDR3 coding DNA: TGTGCCAGCCGGACCGAGATCTCCTACGAGCAGTACTTC. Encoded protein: CASRTEISYEQYF.

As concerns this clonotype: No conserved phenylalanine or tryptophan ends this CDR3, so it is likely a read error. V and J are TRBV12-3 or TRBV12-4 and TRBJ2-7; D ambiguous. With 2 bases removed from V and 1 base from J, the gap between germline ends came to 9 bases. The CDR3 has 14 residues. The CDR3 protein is CASSLRTESYEQYS. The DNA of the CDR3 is TGTGCCAGCAGTTTACGGACGGAGTCCTACGAGCAGTACTCC.

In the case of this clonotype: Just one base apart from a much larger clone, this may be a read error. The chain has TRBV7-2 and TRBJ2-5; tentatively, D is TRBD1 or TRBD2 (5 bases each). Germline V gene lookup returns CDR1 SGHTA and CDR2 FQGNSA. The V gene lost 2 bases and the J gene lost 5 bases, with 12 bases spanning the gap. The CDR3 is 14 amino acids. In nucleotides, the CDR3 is TGTGCCAGCAGCTTATACAGGAGGCACGAGACCCAGTACTTC. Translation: CASSLYRRHETQYF.

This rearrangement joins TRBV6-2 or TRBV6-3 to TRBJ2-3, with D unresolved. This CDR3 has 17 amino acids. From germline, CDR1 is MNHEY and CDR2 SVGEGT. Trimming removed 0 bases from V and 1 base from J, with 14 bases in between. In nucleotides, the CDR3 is TGTGCCAGCAGTTACTCGAGGCAGACATACCGCACAGATACGCAGTATTTT. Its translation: CASSYSRQTYRTDTQYF.

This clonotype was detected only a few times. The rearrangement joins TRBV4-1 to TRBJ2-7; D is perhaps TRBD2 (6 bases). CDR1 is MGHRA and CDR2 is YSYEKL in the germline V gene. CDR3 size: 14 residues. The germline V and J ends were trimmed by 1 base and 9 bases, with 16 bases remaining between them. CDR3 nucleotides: TGCGCCAGCAGCCAAGGACAGTTAGGGGAGGCGCAGTACTTC. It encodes CASSQGQLGEAQYF.

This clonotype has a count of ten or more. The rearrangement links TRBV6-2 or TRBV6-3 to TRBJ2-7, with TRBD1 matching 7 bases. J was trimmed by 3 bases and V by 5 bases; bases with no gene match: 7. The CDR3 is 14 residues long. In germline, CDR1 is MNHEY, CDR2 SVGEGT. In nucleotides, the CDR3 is TGTGCCAGCAGTATTACATGGGACAGCTACGAGCAGTACTTC. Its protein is CASSITWDSYEQYF.

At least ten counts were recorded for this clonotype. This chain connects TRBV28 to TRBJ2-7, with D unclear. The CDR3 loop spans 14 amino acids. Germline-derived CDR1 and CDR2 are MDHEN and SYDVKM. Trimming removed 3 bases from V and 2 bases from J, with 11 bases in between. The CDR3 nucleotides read TGTGCCAGCAGTTTCAATGAGAGCCCCTACGAGCAGTACTTC. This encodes CASSFNESPYEQYF.

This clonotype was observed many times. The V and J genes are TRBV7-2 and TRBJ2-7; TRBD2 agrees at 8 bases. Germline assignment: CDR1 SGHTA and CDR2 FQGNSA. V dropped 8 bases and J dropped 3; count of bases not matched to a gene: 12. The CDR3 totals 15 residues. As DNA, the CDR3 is TGTGCCAGCGAAAGCGGGAGAGGTATCCTCTACGAGCAGTACTTC. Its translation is CASESGRGILYEQYF.

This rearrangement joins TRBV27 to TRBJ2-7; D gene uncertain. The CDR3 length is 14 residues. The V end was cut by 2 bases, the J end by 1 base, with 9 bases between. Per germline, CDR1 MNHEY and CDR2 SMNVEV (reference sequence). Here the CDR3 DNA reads TGTGCCAGCAGTTTAACCTGGGGTTCCTACGAGCAGTACTTC. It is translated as CASSLTWGSYEQYF.

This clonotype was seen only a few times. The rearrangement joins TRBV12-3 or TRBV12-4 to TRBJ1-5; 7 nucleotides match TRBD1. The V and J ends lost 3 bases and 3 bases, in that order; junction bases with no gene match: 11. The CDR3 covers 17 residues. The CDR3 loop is CASSFLGKTGTNQPQHF. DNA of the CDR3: TGTGCCAGCAGTTTTTTAGGGAAGACAGGGACCAATCAGCCCCAGCATTTT.

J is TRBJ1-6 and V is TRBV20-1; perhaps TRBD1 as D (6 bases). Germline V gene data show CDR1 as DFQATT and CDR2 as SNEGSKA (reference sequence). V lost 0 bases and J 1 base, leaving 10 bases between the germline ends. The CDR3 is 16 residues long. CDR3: CSARDLQGSYNSPLHF. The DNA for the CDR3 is TGCAGTGCTAGAGACCTACAGGGTTCCTATAATTCACCCCTCCACTTT.